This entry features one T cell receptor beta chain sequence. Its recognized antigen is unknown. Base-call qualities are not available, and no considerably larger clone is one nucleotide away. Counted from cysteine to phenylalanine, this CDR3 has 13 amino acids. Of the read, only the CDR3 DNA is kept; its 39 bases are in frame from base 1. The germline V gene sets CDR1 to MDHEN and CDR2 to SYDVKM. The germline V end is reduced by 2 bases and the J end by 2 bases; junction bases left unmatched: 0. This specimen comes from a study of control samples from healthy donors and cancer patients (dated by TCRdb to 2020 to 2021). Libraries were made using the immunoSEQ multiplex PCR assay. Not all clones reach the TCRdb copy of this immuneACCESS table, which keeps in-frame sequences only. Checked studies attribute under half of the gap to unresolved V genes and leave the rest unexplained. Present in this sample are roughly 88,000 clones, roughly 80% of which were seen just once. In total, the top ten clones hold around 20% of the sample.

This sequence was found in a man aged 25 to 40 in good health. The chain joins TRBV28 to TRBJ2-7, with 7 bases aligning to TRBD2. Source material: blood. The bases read TGTGCCAGCAGTTTAGCGGGGGCCTACGAGCAGTACTTC. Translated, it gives CASSLAGAYEQYF.